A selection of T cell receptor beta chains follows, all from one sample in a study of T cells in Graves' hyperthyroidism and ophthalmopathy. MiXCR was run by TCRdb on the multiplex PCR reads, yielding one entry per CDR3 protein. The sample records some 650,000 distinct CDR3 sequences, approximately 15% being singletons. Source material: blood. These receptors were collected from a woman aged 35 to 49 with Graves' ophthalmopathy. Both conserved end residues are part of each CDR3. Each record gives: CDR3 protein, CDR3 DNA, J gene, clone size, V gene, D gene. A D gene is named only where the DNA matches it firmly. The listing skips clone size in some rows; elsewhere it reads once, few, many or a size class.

CDR3 protein: CASSQGGQGFGYTF; CDR3 DNA: TGTGCCAGCAGCCAAGGGGGACAGGGTTTCGGCTACACCTTC; J gene: TRBJ1-2; clone size: many; V gene: TRBV3-1; D gene: TRBD1
CDR3 protein: CSARSGLDPLYEQYF; CDR3 DNA: TGCAGTGCTAGATCAGGCCTCGATCCATTATACGAGCAGTACTTC; J gene: TRBJ2-7; clone size: -; V gene: TRBV20-1; D gene: -
CDR3 protein: CASSQPDRGNMNTEAFF; CDR3 DNA: TGCGCCAGCAGCCAACCGGACAGGGGGAATATGAACACTGAAGCTTTCTTT; J gene: TRBJ1-1; clone size: once; V gene: TRBV4-1; D gene: TRBD1
CDR3 protein: CASSKGSSRFTDTQYF; CDR3 DNA: TGTGCCAGCAGCAAGGGAAGTAGCAGATTCACAGATACGCAGTATTTT; J gene: TRBJ2-3; clone size: -; V gene: TRBV7-2; D gene: -
CDR3 protein: CASSPTRGGSYEQYF; CDR3 DNA: TGTGCCAGCAGCCCCACCAGAGGCGGGTCCTACGAGCAGTACTTC; J gene: TRBJ2-7; clone size: few; V gene: TRBV13; D gene: -
CDR3 protein: CASRSGTGLHQPQHF; CDR3 DNA: TGTGCCAGCAGGTCCGGGACAGGGCTGCACCAGCCCCAGCATTTT; J gene: TRBJ1-5; clone size: once; V gene: TRBV2; D gene: TRBD1
CDR3 protein: CARTIAGGLKTGTQYF; CDR3 DNA: TGTGCCAGAACAATAGCGGGAGGCCTCAAAACGGGTACGCAGTATTTT; J gene: TRBJ2-3; clone size: many; V gene: TRBV2; D gene: TRBD2
CDR3 protein: CASSEAGTADASTF; CDR3 DNA: TGTGCCAGCAGTGAAGCGGGGACAGCGGATGCAAGCACCTTC; J gene: TRBJ1-2; clone size: -; V gene: TRBV6-1; D gene: TRBD1
CDR3 protein: CSARGNNEQFF; CDR3 DNA: TGCAGTGCTAGAGGGAACAATGAGCAGTTCTTC; J gene: TRBJ2-1; clone size: few; V gene: TRBV20-1; D gene: -
CDR3 protein: CASSRSTGANYGYTF; CDR3 DNA: TGTGCCAGCAGCCGTTCGACAGGGGCAAACTATGGCTACACCTTC; J gene: TRBJ1-2; clone size: many; V gene: TRBV3-1; D gene: TRBD1
CDR3 protein: CASRSPARTEKLFF; CDR3 DNA: TGTGCCAGCAGATCCCCCGCGCGTACTGAAAAACTGTTTTTT; J gene: TRBJ1-4; clone size: few; V gene: TRBV11-2; D gene: -
CDR3 protein: CASSHSPYEQYF; CDR3 DNA: TGTGCCAGCAGCCATTCGCCCTACGAGCAGTACTTC; J gene: TRBJ2-7; clone size: many; V gene: TRBV14; D gene: -
CDR3 protein: CASSIYRDRVTDTQYF; CDR3 DNA: TGTGCCAGCAGCATCTACCGGGACAGGGTTACAGATACGCAGTATTTT; J gene: TRBJ2-3; clone size: many; V gene: TRBV5-6; D gene: TRBD1
CDR3 protein: CASQGQGNGEQYF; CDR3 DNA: TGTGCCAGCCAGGGACAGGGAAATGGCGAGCAGTACTTC; J gene: TRBJ2-7; clone size: -; V gene: TRBV10-3; D gene: TRBD1
CDR3 protein: CASSPQSERDEQYF; CDR3 DNA: TGTGCCAGCAGCCCCCAAAGCGAACGAGACGAGCAGTACTTC; J gene: TRBJ2-7; clone size: many; V gene: TRBV12-3/TRBV12-4; D gene: -
CDR3 protein: CASSQGGGDSNQPQHF; CDR3 DNA: TGTGCCAGCAGCCAAGGAGGAGGGGATAGCAATCAGCCCCAGCATTTT; J gene: TRBJ1-5; clone size: many; V gene: TRBV3-1; D gene: -
CDR3 protein: CAGSFRGPTEAFF; CDR3 DNA: TGTGCCGGCAGCTTCCGGGGCCCCACTGAAGCTTTCTTT; J gene: TRBJ1-1; clone size: -; V gene: TRBV5-5; D gene: -
CDR3 protein: CASSYGGFGGRAGDTQYF; CDR3 DNA: TGTGCCAGCAGTTACGGTGGCTTCGGCGGGAGGGCCGGGGATACGCAGTATTTT; J gene: TRBJ2-3; clone size: many; V gene: TRBV6-2/TRBV6-3; D gene: TRBD2
CDR3 protein: CASSNRGPTEAFF; CDR3 DNA: TGTGCCAGCAGCAACAGGGGTCCCACTGAAGCTTTCTTT; J gene: TRBJ1-1; clone size: -; V gene: TRBV5-8; D gene: TRBD1
CDR3 protein: CASSLTGEENQPQHF; CDR3 DNA: TGTGCCAGCAGCTTAACTGGGGAAGAGAATCAGCCCCAGCATTTT; J gene: TRBJ1-5; clone size: -; V gene: TRBV7-9; D gene: -
CDR3 protein: CAWSANSEETQYF; CDR3 DNA: TGTGCCTGGAGTGCTAACAGCGAAGAGACCCAGTACTTC; J gene: TRBJ2-5; clone size: many; V gene: TRBV30; D gene: -
CDR3 protein: CASSLVSGNYGYTF; CDR3 DNA: TGTGCCAGCAGTTTAGTTTCCGGAAACTATGGCTACACCTTC; J gene: TRBJ1-2; clone size: many; V gene: TRBV6-5; D gene: -
CDR3 protein: CASSYGGQGRPYGYTF; CDR3 DNA: TGTGCCAGCAGTTATGGGGGACAGGGAAGACCTTATGGCTACACCTTC; J gene: TRBJ1-2; clone size: few; V gene: TRBV6-2/TRBV6-3; D gene: TRBD1